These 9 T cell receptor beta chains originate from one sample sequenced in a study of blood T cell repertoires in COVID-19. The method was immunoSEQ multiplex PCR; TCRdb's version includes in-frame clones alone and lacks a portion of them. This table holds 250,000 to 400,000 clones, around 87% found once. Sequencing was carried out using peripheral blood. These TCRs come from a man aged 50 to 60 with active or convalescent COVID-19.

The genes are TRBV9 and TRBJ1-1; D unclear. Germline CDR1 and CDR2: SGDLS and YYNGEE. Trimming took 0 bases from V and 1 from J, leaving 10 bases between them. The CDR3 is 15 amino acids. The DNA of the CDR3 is TGTGCCAGCAGCGTAGAACCGGGTCGGAACACTGAAGCTTTCTTT. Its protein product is CASSVEPGRNTEAFF.

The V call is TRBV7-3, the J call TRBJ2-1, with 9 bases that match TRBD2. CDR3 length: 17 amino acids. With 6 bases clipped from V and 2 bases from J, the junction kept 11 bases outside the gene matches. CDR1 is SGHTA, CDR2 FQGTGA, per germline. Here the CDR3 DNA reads TGTGCCAGCAGTATAGGGGGTAGCGGGAGTCCCTACAATGAGCAGTTCTTC. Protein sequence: CASSIGGSGSPYNEQFF.

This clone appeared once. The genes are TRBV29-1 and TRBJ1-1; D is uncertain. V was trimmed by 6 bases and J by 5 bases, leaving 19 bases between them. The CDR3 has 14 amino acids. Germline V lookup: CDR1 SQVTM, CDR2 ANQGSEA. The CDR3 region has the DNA TGCAGCGTGGCTCAGGCAACGGGAGGTACTGAAGCTTTCTTT. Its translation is CSVAQATGGTEAFF.

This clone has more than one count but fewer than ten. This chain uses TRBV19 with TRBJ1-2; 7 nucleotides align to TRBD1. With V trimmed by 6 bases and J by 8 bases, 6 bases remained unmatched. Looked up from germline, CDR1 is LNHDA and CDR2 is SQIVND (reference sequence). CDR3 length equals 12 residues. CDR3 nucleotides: TGTGCCAGTAGGTTGACAGGGTACGGCTACACCTTC. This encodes CASRLTGYGYTF.

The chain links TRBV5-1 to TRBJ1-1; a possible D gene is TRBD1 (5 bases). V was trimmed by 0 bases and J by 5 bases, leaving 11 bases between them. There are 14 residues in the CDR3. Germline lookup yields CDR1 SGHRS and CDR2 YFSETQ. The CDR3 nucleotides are TGCGCCAGCAGCTTGGCGGGGGATTGGACTGAAGCTTTCTTT. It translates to CASSLAGDWTEAFF.

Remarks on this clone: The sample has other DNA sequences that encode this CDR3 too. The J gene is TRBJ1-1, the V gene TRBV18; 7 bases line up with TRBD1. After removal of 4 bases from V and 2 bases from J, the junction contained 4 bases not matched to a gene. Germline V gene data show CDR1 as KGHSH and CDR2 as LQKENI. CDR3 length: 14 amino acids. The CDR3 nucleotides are TGTGCCAGCTCACTCCGGACAGGCAACACTGAAGCTTTCTTT. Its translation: CASSLRTGNTEAFF.

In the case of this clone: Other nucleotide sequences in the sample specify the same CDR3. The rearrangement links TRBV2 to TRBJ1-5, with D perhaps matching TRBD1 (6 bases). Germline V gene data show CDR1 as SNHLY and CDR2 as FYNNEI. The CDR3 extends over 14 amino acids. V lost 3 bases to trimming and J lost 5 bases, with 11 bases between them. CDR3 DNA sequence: TGTGCCAGCAGTGAGGTCAGGGGTGATCAGCCCCAGCATTTT. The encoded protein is CASSEVRGDQPQHF.

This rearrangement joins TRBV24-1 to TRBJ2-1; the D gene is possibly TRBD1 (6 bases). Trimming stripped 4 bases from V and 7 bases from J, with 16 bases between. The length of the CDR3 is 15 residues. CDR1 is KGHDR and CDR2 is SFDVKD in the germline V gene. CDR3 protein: CATSDLQGRSNEQFF. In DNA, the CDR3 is TGTGCCACCAGTGACTTACAGGGTCGCTCAAATGAGCAGTTCTTC.

The CDR3 spells CASGGWVSSDYSGYTF. The CDR3 DNA follows: TGTGCTAGTGGCGGGTGGGTCTCATCCGACTATAGCGGCTACACCTTC. The genes are TRBV12-5 and TRBJ1-2, with no clear D. V lost 6 bases and J lost 8, with 25 bases in between. The CDR3 spans 16 residues. CDR1 is LGHNT and CDR2 is FRNRAP in the germline V gene.